The 27 T cell receptor beta chains in this list originate from one sample, sequenced in a study of regulatory T cells in long-lasting Graves disease. As to time point: persistent/refractory GD, antithyroid drugs over 5 years with positive TRAb. Researchers made the TCR library from RNA that was extracted from PBMCs. Sequencing libraries for TCR beta were prepared with iRepertoire HTBI primers and Arm-PCR of CDR3 regions. TCRdb passed the multiplex PCR reads through MiXCR, listing each CDR3 protein once. Seen here are 430,000 or so distinct CDR3 sequences, roughly 23% observed once, and the top ten hold around an eighth. Sequenced material: peripheral blood mononuclear cells (PBMCs), taken when the disease was refractory, from a patient treated with antithyroid drugs. These receptors all come from a female donor with Graves disease.

This clonotype has ten or more counts. V and J are TRBV7-8 and TRBJ2-1, with D uncertain. The CDR3 has 11 residues. Trimming stripped 5 bases from V and 8 bases from J, with 7 bases between. CDR1 and CDR2 (germline): SGHVS, FQNEAQ. The CDR3 DNA reads as TGTGCCAGCAGCCTAGTGGATGAGCAGTTCTTC. Translation gives CASSLVDEQFF.

This clonotype was seen many times. V gene TRBV12-3 or TRBV12-4 combines with J gene TRBJ2-2; D unclear. The V end was cut by 3 bases, the J end by 6 bases, with 11 bases between. The CDR3 loop spans 14 amino acids. CDR3 in DNA: TGTGCCAGCAGTTTTCCGGGTTCTTCCGGGGAGCTGTTTTTT. It codes for CASSFPGSSGELFF.

This clonotype has ten or more counts. This sequence joins TRBV2 and TRBJ2-7; D may correspond to TRBD1 or TRBD2 (5 bases each). The CDR3 runs to 13 residues. Looked up from germline, CDR1 is SNHLY and CDR2 is FYNNEI. Trimming pared 2 bases from V and 6 bases from J, leaving 11 bases between. The CDR3 here is CASSETVGVEQYF. CDR3 in DNA: TGTGCCAGCAGTGAAACCGTGGGGGTCGAGCAGTACTTC. Combining the CDR3 with reference TRBV2 and TRBJ2-7 gives the whole variable domain EPEVTQTPSHQVTQMGQEVILRCVPISNHLYFYWYRQILGQKVEFLVSFYNNEISEKSEIFDDQFSVERPDGSNFTLKIRSTKLEDSAMYFCASSETVGVEQYFGPGTRLTVT.

This clonotype was counted at least ten times. The chain has TRBV6-1 and TRBJ1-4; 8 nucleotides line up with TRBD1. J lost 8 bases, V lost 6 bases, and 8 bases had no gene match. Germline V gene lookup returns CDR1 MNHNS and CDR2 SASEGT. This CDR3 has 14 amino acids. The CDR3 loop is CASSDGQGGEKLFF. In DNA form, the CDR3 reads TGTGCCAGCAGCGACGGACAGGGAGGCGAAAAACTGTTTTTT.

The chain combines TRBV20-1 with TRBJ2-1; 8 positions agree with TRBD1. Trimming cost V 3 bases and J 3 bases; bases outside gene matches: 4. CDR1 DFQATT and CDR2 SNEGSKA come from the germline V gene (reference sequence). The CDR3 loop spans 14 amino acids. CDR3 sequence (DNA): TGCAGTGCTAGGCAGGGGGCTAACTACAATGAGCAGTTCTTC. Amino acid sequence: CSARQGANYNEQFF.

This clonotype appeared many times. The chain employs TRBV28 and TRBJ1-2; 9 positions match TRBD1. The CDR3 contains 18 residues. V was clipped by 4 bases and J by 6 bases; unmatched bases: 18. Germline V gives CDR1 MDHEN, CDR2 SYDVKM. The CDR3 DNA sequence: TGTGCCAGCAGTTCCCCCCCGGGACAGGGTAGTTCAGCGCATGGCTACACCTTC. Protein: CASSSPPGQGSSAHGYTF.

This clonotype was seen a few times. The chain combines TRBV5-8 with TRBJ1-5; a possible D gene is TRBD1 (6 bases). The CDR3 is 14 amino acids. Germline V lookup: CDR1 SGHTS, CDR2 YDEGEE. With 4 bases removed from V and 7 bases from J, the gap between germline ends came to 15 bases. CDR3 sequence (DNA): TGTGCCAGCAGCCTAGGGGGGGCAGGCCAGCCCCAGCATTTT. Amino acid sequence: CASSLGGAGQPQHF.

The chain couples TRBV5-8 to TRBJ1-2, with D perhaps TRBD1 (5 bases). The V gene's germline CDR1 is SGHTS and CDR2 YDEGEE. Trimming stripped 4 bases from V and 1 base from J, with 14 bases between. The CDR3 has 15 residues. The CDR3 DNA is TGTGCCAGCAGCCCGGACACCACACTTAACTATGGCTACACCTTC. Its protein product is CASSPDTTLNYGYTF. Drawing the rest from reference TRBV5-8 and TRBJ1-2, the complete variable domain is EAGVTQSPTHLIKTRGQQATLRCSPISGHTSVYWYQQALGLGLQFLLWYDEGEERNRGNFPPRFSGRQFPNYSSELNVNALELEDSALYLCASSPDTTLNYGYTFGSGTRLTVV.

The chain combines TRBV5-1 with TRBJ2-7, with a possible D match to TRBD2 (5 bases). The V end lost 7 bases, the J end lost 2 bases, and 13 bases lay between the germline ends. The CDR3 sequence is 13 residues long. CDR1 is SGHRS, CDR2 YFSETQ, per germline. CDR3: CASRRRITYEQYF. The CDR3 DNA reads as TGCGCCAGCCGTAGGAGGATCACCTACGAGCAGTACTTC.

This clonotype was detected many times. CDR3 nucleotides: TGTGCCAGCAGCTTAGGGGGTCTGAACACTGAAGCTTTCTTT. Translation: CASSLGGLNTEAFF. The rearrangement uses TRBV28 and TRBJ1-1; a possible D gene is TRBD1 (6 bases). The CDR3 extends over 14 amino acids. Per germline, CDR1 MDHEN and CDR2 SYDVKM. The germline V and J ends were trimmed by 6 bases and 0 bases, with 11 bases remaining between them.

This clonotype was observed many times. The chain combines TRBV6-1 with TRBJ2-7; 11 bases are a match to TRBD1. Germline V lookup: CDR1 MNHNS, CDR2 SASEGT. V shed 3 bases and J 5 bases; nucleotides not matched to a gene: 6. The CDR3 totals 15 residues. The CDR3 nucleotides read TGTGCCAGCAGTGATAGAGGACAGGGGGCGAACGAGCAGTACTTC. Amino acids: CASSDRGQGANEQYF.

Concerning this clonotype itself: Since no conserved phenylalanine or tryptophan closes the CDR3, a read error is the likely cause. The V gene is TRBV2, the J gene TRBJ1-2, with 12 bases fitting TRBD1. This CDR3 is 15 amino acids long. Trimming took 0 bases from V and 8 from J; bases not matched to a gene: 4. Germline V gene sequence: CDR1 SNHLY, CDR2 FYNNEI. Here the CDR3 reads CASSEAGQGAGGYTL. DNA for the CDR3: TGTGCCAGCAGTGAAGCGGGACAGGGGGCGGGGGGCTACACCCTC.

The chain uses TRBV19 and TRBJ1-4; D perhaps matches TRBD1 (5 bases). Trimming pared 3 bases from V and 0 bases from J, leaving 11 bases between. This CDR3 spans 16 amino acids. Looked up from germline, CDR1 is LNHDA and CDR2 is SQIVND (reference sequence). The CDR3 DNA follows: TGTGCCAGTAGTATGGGACCCACCTCAACTAATGAAAAACTGTTTTTT. This gives the protein CASSMGPTSTNEKLFF.

The chain combines TRBV5-1 with TRBJ1-1; 9 positions agree with TRBD1. Germline V CDR1 and CDR2: SGHRS, YFSETQ. CDR3 length: 14 residues. The V and J ends lost 4 bases and 4 bases, in that order; junction bases with no gene match: 5. The CDR3 region is CASSGRQGGTEAFF. The CDR3 DNA follows: TGCGCCAGCAGCGGGAGACAGGGGGGCACTGAAGCTTTCTTT.

This sequence joins TRBV3-1 and TRBJ2-7, with 7 bases that match TRBD1. The trim removed 3 bases at V and 2 bases at J, leaving 4 bases unmatched. From germline, CDR1 is LGHDT and CDR2 YNNKEL (reference sequence). CDR3 length: 14 amino acids. CDR3 residues: CASSHSDRTYEQYF. CDR3 coding DNA: TGTGCCAGCAGCCACTCGGACAGGACCTACGAGCAGTACTTC.

The rearrangement links TRBV11-2 to TRBJ2-5; D gene ambiguous. The CDR3 totals 15 residues. CDR1 and CDR2 (germline): SGHAT, FQNNGV. The V end was cut by 4 bases, the J end by 3 bases, with 15 bases between. The CDR3 coding sequence is TGTGCCAGCAGCTCCCGATGGCGGCAGGAAGAGACCCAGTACTTC. Protein sequence: CASSSRWRQEETQYF. Full variable domain (outside the CDR3, taken from reference TRBV11-2 and TRBJ2-5): EAGVAQSPRYKIIEKRQSVAFWCNPISGHATLYWYQQILGQGPKLLIQFQNNGVVDDSQLPKDRFSAERLKGVDSTLKIQPAKLEDSAVYLCASSSRWRQEETQYFGPGTRLLVL.

The sample holds many counts of this clonotype. At one end the junction does not follow the germline gene, possibly because of a read error. The rearrangement joins TRBV2 to TRBJ1-4, with TRBD1 as a possible D gene (5 bases). The germline V gene has CDR1 SNHLY and CDR2 FYNNEI. The CDR3 is made up of 16 amino acids. The CDR3 bases are TGTGCCAGCAGTGGAAAGGCGGGACGTAATAATGAAAGACTGTTTTTT. Its translation: CASSGKAGRNNERLFF.

A few counts support this clonotype. The chain carries TRBV5-4 and TRBJ2-4, with 8 bases matching TRBD1. Germline CDR1 and CDR2: SGHNT and YYREEE (reference sequence). The CDR3 loop spans 16 amino acids. V was pared by 2 bases and J by 7 bases, with 11 bases of the junction left unmatched. The CDR3 DNA reads TGTGCCAGCAGCTTCGGGACAGGCACATCGACTAACATTCAGTACTTC. It specifies CASSFGTGTSTNIQYF.

This clonotype was recorded at least ten times. V is TRBV25-1 and J is TRBJ2-2; D is perhaps TRBD1 or TRBD2 (5 bases each). Trimming removed 3 bases from V and 2 bases from J, with 13 bases in between. Germline V gene lookup returns CDR1 MGHDK and CDR2 SYGVNS. The CDR3 spans 16 residues. The CDR3 reads CASSDEGQINTGELFF. CDR3 nucleotide sequence: TGTGCCAGCAGTGATGAGGGGCAGATCAACACCGGGGAGCTGTTTTTT.

This clonotype was seen many times. The chain uses TRBV6-1 and TRBJ2-7; 10 nucleotides line up with TRBD1. This CDR3 contains 14 residues. The J segment lost 3 bases and the V segment lost 6 bases, leaving 5 bases of the junction unmatched. The germline gives CDR1 MNHNS, CDR2 SASEGT. The CDR3 bases are TGTGCCAGCAGCCAAAGGGACAGGGGCTACGAGCAGTACTTC. Its protein is CASSQRDRGYEQYF.

In regard to this clonotype: Its ends do not fully match the called genes, so a read error is possible. The chain employs TRBV28 and TRBJ1-2, with 9 bases matching TRBD1. Germline V gives CDR1 MDHEN, CDR2 SYDVKM. The CDR3 extends over 13 amino acids. The CDR3 loop reads CASSIGTGNGHTF. Here the CDR3 DNA reads TGTGCCAGCAGTATAGGGACAGGGAATGGCCACACCTTC.

The table lists this clonotype with many counts. The chain employs TRBV28 and TRBJ2-7, with D uncertain. The CDR3 covers 11 residues. V was trimmed by 11 bases and J by 2 bases, leaving 10 bases between them. Germline loops: CDR1 MDHEN, CDR2 SYDVKM. In DNA form, the CDR3 reads TGTGCCTCCGGGCGTACCTACGAGCAGTACTTC. Translated: CASGRTYEQYF.

There are many counts of this clonotype. The chain couples TRBV28 to TRBJ2-7; the D gene is possibly TRBD2 (5 bases). From germline, CDR1 is MDHEN and CDR2 SYDVKM. The CDR3 consists of 12 residues. V lost 5 bases, J lost 1 base, and 6 bases lay in between. The CDR3 nucleotides read TGTGCCAGCAGTCGGGGTTCCTACGAGCAGTACTTC. Residues: CASSRGSYEQYF.

Comment on this clonotype: It differs at one base from a far larger clone, so likely a read error. V and J are TRBV7-8 and TRBJ2-7; D is undetermined. The J call may be incorrect, as the DNA end agrees better with TRBJ2-5. The CDR3 contains 13 residues. Germline assignment: CDR1 SGHVS and CDR2 FQNEAQ. The CDR3 nucleotides are TGTGCCAGCAGCTTAGCCAGTTTGGGGACCCAGTACTTC. It is translated as CASSLASLGTQYF.

At least ten counts were recorded for this clonotype. The gene calls are TRBV20-1 and TRBJ2-5; D unresolved. This CDR3 comprises 13 residues. The ends were cut back, 3 bases at V and 1 base at J, with 9 bases in the middle. Germline CDR1 DFQATT, CDR2 SNEGSKA (reference sequence). The CDR3 sequence is CSASTGFQETQYF. The CDR3 nucleotides are TGCAGTGCTAGTACGGGTTTCCAAGAGACCCAGTACTTC.

The chain joins TRBV7-8 to TRBJ2-3, with 14 bases aligning to TRBD2. Germline CDR1 is SGHVS and CDR2 is FQNEAQ. This CDR3 is 16 amino acids long. Trimming at V came to 6 bases and at J to 5 bases, leaving 7 bases not matched to a gene. The CDR3 sequence: CASRWTSGRLGDTQYF. For the CDR3, the DNA is TGTGCCAGCAGGTGGACTAGCGGGAGGCTGGGAGATACGCAGTATTTT.

This clonotype showed up many times. This rearrangement joins TRBV2 to TRBJ1-3, with D tentatively TRBD1 (5 bases). This CDR3 has 14 amino acids. The germline gives CDR1 SNHLY, CDR2 FYNNEI. The V gene lost 6 bases and the J gene lost 0 bases, with 9 bases spanning the gap. In nucleotides, the CDR3 is TGTGCCAGCAGATCAGGGAGCTCTGGAAACACCATATATTTT. Residues: CASRSGSSGNTIYF.